Listed below are T cell receptor beta chains from one sample, sequenced in a study of radiotherapy plus CTLA-4 blockade in lung cancer. Sequenced by immunoSEQ multiplex PCR; TCRdb stores in-frame clones only, minus some. The data show tens of thousands of clones, about 80% seen once. The material was peripheral blood, obtained from a patient treated with radiotherapy plus ipilimumab. These TCRs come from a human donor with non-small cell lung cancer who had a complete response to radiotherapy plus ipilimumab. CDR3s include the opening cysteine and the closing phenylalanine or tryptophan. The D gene is left open where the match is weak. Size is omitted from some rows. Given values are once, few, many or a class for expanded clones.

clone_size,j_call,v_call,d_call,cdr3_aa,cdr3_nt
-,TRBJ1-2,TRBV6-5,-,CASSYSTGQSNYGYTF,TGTGCCAGCAGTTACTCGACTGGACAGTCCAACTATGGCTACACCTTC
few,TRBJ1-1,TRBV7-2,TRBD1,CASSPDRDTAEAFF,TGTGCCAGCAGCCCCGACAGGGATACAGCTGAAGCTTTCTTT
-,TRBJ1-4,TRBV27,-,CASSLVGLSTNEKLFF,TGTGCCAGCAGCCTTGTGGGACTTAGCACTAATGAAAAACTGTTTTTT
-,TRBJ2-1,TRBV5-8,-,CASRKGGVQFF,TGTGCCAGCAGGAAGGGGGGTGTGCAGTTCTTC
-,TRBJ2-1,TRBV27,-,CASSISQVPEQFF,TGTGCCAGCAGTATCTCACAGGTACCCGAGCAGTTCTTC
-,TRBJ2-2,TRBV25-1,-,CASSQDTGELFF,TGTGCCAGCAGTCAGGACACCGGGGAGCTGTTTTTT
-,TRBJ2-2,TRBV7-9,-,CASSLVRATNTGELFF,TGTGCCAGCAGCTTAGTCAGGGCCACGAACACCGGGGAGCTGTTTTTT
-,TRBJ1-5,TRBV30,-,CAWSIREDQPQHF,TGTGCCTGGAGTATACGGGAGGATCAGCCCCAGCATTTT
-,TRBJ2-7,TRBV5-1,TRBD1,CASSLGTGDTYEQYF,TGCGCCAGCAGCTTGGGGACAGGGGATACGTACGAGCAGTACTTC
few,TRBJ2-4,TRBV25-1,TRBD2,CASSDASGGKNIQYF,TGTGCCAGCAGTGACGCCTCGGGGGGCAAAAACATTCAGTACTTC
-,TRBJ2-3,TRBV2,-,CASSVLGTDTQYF,TGTGCCAGCAGTGTTCTAGGCACAGATACGCAGTATTTT
-,TRBJ1-3,TRBV6-5,TRBD1,CASSFGQGMRNTIYF,TGTGCCAGCAGTTTCGGACAGGGGATGCGAAACACCATATATTTT
-,TRBJ2-4,TRBV28,-,CASSSAGVAKNIQYF,TGTGCCAGCAGTTCTGCAGGGGTAGCCAAAAACATTCAGTACTTC
-,TRBJ1-5,TRBV19,-,CASRVQIGGNQPQHF,TGTGCCAGTAGGGTCCAAATCGGGGGGAATCAGCCCCAGCATTTT
-,TRBJ2-1,TRBV7-9,-,CASALESRLNEQFF,TGTGCCAGTGCTCTAGAGTCTAGGTTGAATGAGCAGTTCTTC
-,TRBJ1-6,TRBV7-2,TRBD1,CASSLEGARASPLHF,TGTGCCAGCAGCTTAGAGGGGGCAAGGGCTTCACCCCTCCACTTT
-,TRBJ2-1,TRBV7-8,-,CASSITGADEQFF,TGTGCCAGCAGCATCACAGGTGCCGATGAGCAGTTCTTC
-,TRBJ2-2,TRBV18,TRBD2,CASSRTSGSAGELFF,TGTGCCAGCTCACGGACCAGCGGGAGCGCCGGGGAGCTGTTTTTT
-,TRBJ2-1,TRBV11-3,-,CASSSGGIYEQFF,TGTGCCAGCAGTTCTGGTGGTATCTATGAGCAGTTCTTC
-,TRBJ1-4,TRBV10-3,-,CAISFNNPATNEKLFF,TGTGCCATCAGCTTTAACAACCCCGCAACTAATGAAAAACTGTTTTTT
-,TRBJ1-4,TRBV4-1,-,CASSIRNMQNEKLFF,TGCGCCAGCAGCATCCGGAATATGCAGAATGAAAAACTGTTTTTT
-,TRBJ1-5,TRBV2,TRBD1,CASSPATGATNQPQHF,TGTGCCAGCAGTCCAGCCACAGGGGCGACCAATCAGCCCCAGCATTTT
-,TRBJ2-1,TRBV11-2,TRBD2,CASSWGGTRPFNEQFF,TGTGCCAGCAGTTGGGGGGGGACTAGGCCATTCAATGAGCAGTTCTTC
-,TRBJ1-1,TRBV6-5,-,CASSYGRGPMNTEAFF,TGTGCCAGCAGTTACGGCAGGGGACCGATGAACACTGAAGCTTTCTTT
-,TRBJ2-7,TRBV28,-,CASSPTSGKGQYF,TGTGCCAGCAGTCCCACCTCCGGGAAAGGGCAGTACTTC
-,TRBJ2-7,TRBV6-6,-,CASSYLQGTYEQYF,TGTGCCAGCAGTTACCTCCAGGGGACCTACGAGCAGTACTTC